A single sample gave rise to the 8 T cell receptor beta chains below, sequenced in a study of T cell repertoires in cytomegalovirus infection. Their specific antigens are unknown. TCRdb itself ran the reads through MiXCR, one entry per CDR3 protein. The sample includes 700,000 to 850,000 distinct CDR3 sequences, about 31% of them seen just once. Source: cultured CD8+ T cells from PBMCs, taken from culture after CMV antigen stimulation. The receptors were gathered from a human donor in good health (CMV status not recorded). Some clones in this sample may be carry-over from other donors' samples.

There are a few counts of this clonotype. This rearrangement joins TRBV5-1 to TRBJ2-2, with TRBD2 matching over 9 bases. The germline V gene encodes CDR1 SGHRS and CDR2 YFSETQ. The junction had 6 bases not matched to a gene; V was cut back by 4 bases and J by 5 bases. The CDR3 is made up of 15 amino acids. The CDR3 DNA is TGCGCCAGCAGCGATGCGGGGGGGCCAACCGGGGAGCTGTTTTTT. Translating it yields CASSDAGGPTGELFF. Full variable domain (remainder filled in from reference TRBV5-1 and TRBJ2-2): KAGVTQTPRYLIKTRGQQVTLSCSPISGHRSVSWYQQTPGQGLQFLFEYFSETQRNKGNFPGRFSGRQFSNSRSEMNVSTLELGDSALYLCASSDAGGPTGELFFGEGSRLTVL.

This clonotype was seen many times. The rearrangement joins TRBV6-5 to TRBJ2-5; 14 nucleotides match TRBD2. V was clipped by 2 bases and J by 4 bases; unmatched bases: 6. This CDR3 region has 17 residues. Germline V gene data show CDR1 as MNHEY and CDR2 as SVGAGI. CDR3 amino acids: CASSYLGLAGGVETQYF. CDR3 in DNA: TGTGCCAGCAGTTACCTAGGACTAGCGGGGGGTGTAGAGACCCAGTACTTC.

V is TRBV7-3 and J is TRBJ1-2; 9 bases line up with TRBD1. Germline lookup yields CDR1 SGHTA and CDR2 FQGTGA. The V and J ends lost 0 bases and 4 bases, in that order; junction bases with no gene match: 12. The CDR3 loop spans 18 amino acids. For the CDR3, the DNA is TGTGCCAGCAGCTTAACATTTCACCCCGGGACAGGGCTCTATGGCTACACCTTC. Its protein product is CASSLTFHPGTGLYGYTF.

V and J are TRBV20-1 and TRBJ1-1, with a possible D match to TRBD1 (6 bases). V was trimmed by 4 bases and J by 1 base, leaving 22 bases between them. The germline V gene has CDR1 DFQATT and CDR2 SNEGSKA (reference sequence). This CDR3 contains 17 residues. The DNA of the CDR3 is TGCAGTGCTACAGAACATAACAGGGCCCTTTGGAACACTGAAGCTTTCTTT. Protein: CSATEHNRALWNTEAFF.

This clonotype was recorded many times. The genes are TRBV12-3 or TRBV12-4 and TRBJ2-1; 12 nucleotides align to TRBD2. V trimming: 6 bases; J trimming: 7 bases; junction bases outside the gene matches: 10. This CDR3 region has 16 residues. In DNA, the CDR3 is TGTGCCAGCAGCAATGCTAGCGGGGGGGCCTGGAATGAGCAGTTCTTC. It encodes CASSNASGGAWNEQFF.

CDR3 nucleotides: TGTGCCAGCAGCTTGGCCTCGGTGGGGTATGGCTACACCTTC. Translation gives CASSLASVGYGYTF. The chain links TRBV5-8 to TRBJ1-2; D is unclear. Per germline, CDR1 SGHTS and CDR2 YDEGEE. The CDR3 is 14 amino acids. The ends were cut back, 0 bases at V and 5 bases at J, with 11 bases in the middle.

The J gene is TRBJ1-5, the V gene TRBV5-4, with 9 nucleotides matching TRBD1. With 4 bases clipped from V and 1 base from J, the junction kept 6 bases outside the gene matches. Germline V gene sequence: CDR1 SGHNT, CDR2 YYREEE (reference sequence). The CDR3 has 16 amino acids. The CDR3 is CASSLWTGASNQPQHF. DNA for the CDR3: TGTGCCAGCAGCCTATGGACAGGGGCCAGCAATCAGCCCCAGCATTTT.

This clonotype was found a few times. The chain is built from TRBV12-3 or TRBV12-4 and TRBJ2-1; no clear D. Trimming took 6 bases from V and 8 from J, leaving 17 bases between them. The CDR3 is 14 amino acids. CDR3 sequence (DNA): TGTGCCAGCAGCCTACCCGGAAACGCCTATGAGCAGTTCTTC. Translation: CASSLPGNAYEQFF.